Following are 4 T cell receptor beta chains from one sample sequenced in a study of T-cell memory formation after mild COVID-19. TCRdb called the 5' RACE reads again in MiXCR, with one record for every CDR3 protein. The table lists just under 350,000 distinct CDR3 sequences, about an eighth of them singletons. Sequencing was carried out using PBMCs or a T cell subset sorted from them (not recorded which). These receptors originate from a man between 18 and 35 years old who had mild COVID-19 (a few samples of this study predate the infection). Cell type and time point are not known.

This chain uses TRBV5-5 with TRBJ2-3, with D tentatively TRBD1 (5 bases). CDR1 SGHKS and CDR2 YYEKEE come from the germline V gene (reference sequence). The CDR3 covers 14 residues. V dropped 1 base and J dropped 6 bases, with 12 bases sitting between them. CDR3 region: CASSLRGLSDTQYF. As DNA, the CDR3 is TGTGCCAGCAGCTTGAGGGGCCTCTCCGATACGCAGTATTTT. The full variable domain, with the rest looked up from reference TRBV5-5 and TRBJ2-3, is DAGVTQSPTHLIKTRGQQVTLRCSPISGHKSVSWYQQVLGQGPQFIFQYYEKEERGRGNFPDRFSARQFPNYSSELNVNALLLGDSALYLCASSLRGLSDTQYFGPGTRLTVL.

The CDR3 is CASRAQGTYEQYV. The CDR3, as DNA: TGTGCCAGCAGGGCACAGGGAACTTACGAGCAGTACGTC. This chain links TRBV2 with TRBJ2-7, with a weak D call TRBD1 (6 bases). The CDR3 has 13 amino acids. V dropped 6 bases and J dropped 4 bases, with 13 bases sitting between them. Per germline, CDR1 SNHLY and CDR2 FYNNEI.

This clonotype was observed a few times. The chain links TRBV20-1 to TRBJ2-4, with no clear D. CDR1 is DFQATT and CDR2 is SNEGSKA in the germline V gene (reference sequence). There are 15 residues in the CDR3. V dropped 0 bases and J dropped 0 bases, with 9 bases sitting between them. The CDR3 DNA reads TGCAGTGCTAGAGATTTCAGCCTAGCCAAAAACATTCAGTACTTC. This gives the protein CSARDFSLAKNIQYF.

This clonotype occurred a few times. The chain links TRBV7-3 to TRBJ2-3, with TRBD2 identical over 8 bases. Germline CDR1 SGHTA, CDR2 FQGTGA. The CDR3 is 15 amino acids. V gave up 2 bases and J gave up 6 bases; unmatched junction bases: 7. CDR3 protein: CASSLGVAGRDTQYF. CDR3 in DNA: TGTGCCAGCAGCTTAGGGGTAGCGGGGAGGGATACGCAGTATTTT.